This TCR beta chain was sequenced in a study of T cells in Graves' hyperthyroidism and ophthalmopathy. Germline V gene sequence: CDR1 MNHEY, CDR2 SVGEGT. The CDR3 loop spans 15 amino acids. Trimming left V 2 bases short and J 4 bases short, with 11 bases between. In patients aged 18 to 65, hyperthyroidism was newly diagnosed, with duration under 2 months. Out of less than 12 ml of fresh peripheral blood came the PBMCs. Amplification of TCR beta CDR3 regions used RNA as the template. Researchers ran a first-round RT-PCR on the TCR CDR3 using the HTBI primer set. TCRdb re-analysed the multiplex PCR reads in MiXCR, keeping a single row per CDR3 protein. The sample records about 180,000 distinct CDR3 sequences, over 15% being singletons. This clonotype was counted many times.

The chain is built from TRBV6-2 or TRBV6-3 and TRBJ2-2; unclear D gene. The sample consisted of blood. The TCR was taken from a woman between 45 and 65 years old with Graves' hyperthyroidism. CDR3 in amino acids: CASSYELAPTGELFF. CDR3 sequence (DNA): TGTGCCAGCAGTTACGAATTGGCCCCCACCGGGGAGCTGTTTTTT.